This entry lists 28 T cell receptor beta chains sequenced from one sample in a study of Ad26.COV2.S vaccination and SARS-CoV-2 variants. Repertoires were generated with immunoSEQ multiplex PCR, while TCRdb's copy carries only in-frame clones and drops some. The sample yields 350,000 to 500,000 clones, around 91% seen once. Indicated treatment: around 19 received Ad26.COV2.S at low or high dose, single or two shots; 5 received placebo; per-sample allocation not given. The study sampled participants on day 63 after the first vaccine or placebo injection. This sample comprised peripheral blood, obtained in a trial of Ad26.COV2.S vaccine versus placebo. The source is a person aged 18-65 years who received the Ad26.COV2.S COVID-19 vaccine or a placebo.

This chain uses TRBV6-5 with TRBJ2-3; 9 bases are a match to TRBD1. There are 14 residues in the CDR3. With V trimmed by 4 bases and J by 4 bases, 3 bases remained unmatched. The germline V gene has CDR1 MNHEY and CDR2 SVGAGI. CDR3 loop: CASSLQGAADTQYF. Written as DNA, the CDR3 is TGTGCCAGCAGTTTACAGGGGGCTGCAGATACGCAGTATTTT.

The chain joins TRBV15 to TRBJ1-5; perhaps TRBD1 as D (6 bases). V lost 5 bases and J lost 4, with 18 bases in between. The CDR3 contains 16 residues. Germline V CDR1 and CDR2: LNHNV, YYDKDF (reference sequence). In DNA, the CDR3 is TGTGCCACCAGCTTTCTGACGACAGGTACAAATCAGCCCCAGCATTTT. Protein: CATSFLTTGTNQPQHF. The whole variable domain, filled in from reference TRBV15 and TRBJ1-5, reads DAMVIQNPRYQVTQFGKPVTLSCSQTLNHNVMYWYQQKSSQAPKLLFHYYDKDFNNEADTPDNFQSRRPNTSFCFLDIRSPGLGDTAMYLCATSFLTTGTNQPQHFGDGTRLSIL.

The chain links TRBV10-3 to TRBJ2-1, with D perhaps matching TRBD2 (6 bases). Trimming cost V 2 bases and J 7 bases, with 12 bases left between them. The CDR3 is 14 amino acids. Per the germline V gene, CDR1 is ENHRY and CDR2 is SYGVKD. The CDR3 nucleotides are TGTGCCATCAGTGAGCCCGATAGCGGTAATGAGCAGTTCTTC. Encoded protein: CAISEPDSGNEQFF.

The chain is built from TRBV10-2 and TRBJ2-7; D may be TRBD2 (7 bases). The V end was cut by 7 bases, the J end by 2 bases, with 15 bases between. CDR3 length: 14 residues. Germline V gene lookup returns CDR1 WSHSY and CDR2 SAAADI. The CDR3 DNA follows: TGCGCCAGCACACCGGGGGGCGGTCCCTACGAGCAGTACTTC. Amino acid sequence: CASTPGGGPYEQYF.

This clone occurred once. The genes are TRBV5-4 and TRBJ2-7; 9 positions match TRBD1. J gave up 4 bases and V 4 bases, and 9 bases lay outside the gene matches. CDR1 and CDR2 from the germline V gene are SGHNT and YYREEE (reference sequence). This CDR3 spans 15 amino acids. This CDR3 is CASSAGQGKSYEQYF. CDR3 nucleotides: TGTGCCAGCAGCGCAGGACAGGGGAAGTCATACGAGCAGTACTTC.

The chain has TRBV10-3 and TRBJ2-3; possibly TRBD1 or TRBD2 for D (5 bases each). Trimming removed 7 bases at V and 0 bases at J, with 20 bases between. Germline V CDR1 and CDR2: ENHRY, SYGVKD. CDR3 length: 17 residues. CDR3 residues: CAITLREPGPSTDTQYF. The DNA for the CDR3 is TGTGCCATCACCCTCAGGGAGCCGGGACCAAGCACAGATACGCAGTATTTT.

The CDR3 DNA reads as TGTGCCAGCAGCCCCGGGACTAGCGGAGCCAATGAGCAGTTCTTC. This sequence encodes CASSPGTSGANEQFF. The V gene is TRBV7-8, the J gene TRBJ2-1; 11 positions agree with TRBD2. This CDR3 contains 15 residues. CDR1 and CDR2 (germline): SGHVS, FQNEAQ. V dropped 5 bases and J dropped 6; count of bases not matched to a gene: 6.

This chain links TRBV28 with TRBJ2-6, with D unresolved. Trimming took off 6 bases at V and 0 bases at J, with 3 bases between the two ends. Germline lookup yields CDR1 MDHEN and CDR2 SYDVKM. The CDR3 loop spans 13 amino acids. For the CDR3, the DNA is TGTGCCAGCAGAATCTCTGGGGCCAACGTCCTGACTTTC. Its translation: CASRISGANVLTF.

V and J are TRBV19 and TRBJ2-7; 12 nucleotides agree with TRBD2. The germline CDR1 and CDR2 sequences are LNHDA and SQIVND (reference sequence). Trimming took 3 bases from V and 5 from J; bases not matched to a gene: 8. The CDR3 is 16 residues long. The CDR3 DNA sequence: TGTGCCAGTAGTATGGCCCTAGCGGGAGGGGGCCACGAGCAGTACTTC. This encodes CASSMALAGGGHEQYF.

The rearrangement joins TRBV5-4 to TRBJ2-3; TRBD2 matches at 10 bases. CDR1 and CDR2 from the germline V gene are SGHNT and YYREEE (reference sequence). Trimming removed 0 bases from V and 6 bases from J; junction bases left unmatched: 4. CDR3 length: 15 amino acids. The CDR3 DNA follows: TGTGCCAGCAGCTTGGTACTAGCGGGATGGGATACGCAGTATTTT. Its protein is CASSLVLAGWDTQYF.

This clone has only one observation. The chain combines TRBV5-1 with TRBJ2-1; possible D gene TRBD1, 5 bases. CDR3 length equals 15 residues. V lost 4 bases to trimming and J lost 4 bases, with 15 bases between them. Germline values: CDR1 SGHRS, CDR2 YFSETQ. As DNA, the CDR3 is TGCGCCAGCAGCCCCGGATACGACAGTTACAATGAGCAGTTCTTC. Amino acids: CASSPGYDSYNEQFF.

CDR3 sequence: CASSPDRGTYNEQFF. DNA for the CDR3: TGTGCCAGCAGCCCAGACAGGGGGACCTACAATGAGCAGTTCTTC. The chain joins TRBV7-3 to TRBJ2-1, with 9 bases fitting TRBD1. The CDR3 covers 15 residues. Unmatched junction bases numbered 4, after V lost 5 bases and J lost 2 bases. Germline V lookup: CDR1 SGHTA, CDR2 FQGTGA.

The gene calls are TRBV5-1 and TRBJ2-3, with unresolved D. Germline-derived CDR1 and CDR2 are SGHRS and YFSETQ. CDR3 length: 13 amino acids. Trimming cost V 5 bases and J 3 bases, with 10 bases left between them. CDR3 sequence (DNA): TGCGCCAGCAGAGACCGCCTTACAGATACGCAGTATTTT. Protein sequence: CASRDRLTDTQYF.

The chain recombines TRBV7-2 with TRBJ2-3; no definite D call. This CDR3 comprises 13 residues. The V gene's germline CDR1 is SGHTA and CDR2 FQGNSA. Trimming left V 0 bases short and J 0 bases short, with 1 base between. The CDR3 is CASSLASTDTQYF. CDR3 sequence (DNA): TGTGCCAGCAGCTTAGCCAGCACAGATACGCAGTATTTT.

The chain couples TRBV9 to TRBJ1-3; TRBD1 agrees at 7 bases. Trimming removed 3 bases from V and 8 bases from J; junction bases left unmatched: 5. In germline, CDR1 is SGDLS, CDR2 YYNGEE. CDR3 length: 13 amino acids. This CDR3 is CASSAGTEDTIYF. In DNA, the CDR3 is TGTGCCAGCAGCGCCGGGACAGAGGACACCATATATTTT.

The chain has TRBV9 and TRBJ2-1; D gene unclear. Per germline, CDR1 SGDLS and CDR2 YYNGEE. The CDR3 is 15 residues long. Trimming took 1 base from V and 3 from J, leaving 11 bases between them. In nucleotides, the CDR3 is TGTGCCAGCAGCGTAAGCAGGAACAACTACAATGAGCAGTTCTTC. This codes for CASSVSRNNYNEQFF.

CDR3 coding DNA: TGTGCCAGCAGCCGACCTGGGACAGGGATGGCGTACTTC. Its translation is CASSRPGTGMAYF. The chain has TRBV6-2 or TRBV6-3 and TRBJ2-7; 9 positions match TRBD1. V shed 6 bases, J shed 12 bases, and the junction held 12 bases outside the gene matches. There are 13 residues in the CDR3. Germline lookup yields CDR1 MNHEY and CDR2 SVGEGT.

This chain links TRBV7-7 with TRBJ2-1, with TRBD2 matching 8 bases. With V trimmed by 4 bases and J by 8 bases, 13 bases remained unmatched. The germline V gene encodes CDR1 SSHAT and CDR2 FNYEAQ (reference sequence). CDR3 size: 16 residues. CDR3 protein: CASSSPGLENHDEQFF. The CDR3 bases are TGTGCCAGCAGCTCACCGGGACTAGAGAACCATGATGAGCAGTTCTTC. Combining the CDR3 with reference TRBV7-7 and TRBJ2-1 gives the whole variable domain GAGVSQSPRYKVTKRGQDVTLRCDPISSHATLYWYQQALGQGPEFLTYFNYEAQPDKSGLPSDRFSAERPEGSISTLTIQRTEQRDSAMYRCASSSPGLENHDEQFFGPGTRLTVL.

This clone was detected once. V gene TRBV2 combines with J gene TRBJ2-7, with 10 bases that match TRBD1. This CDR3 comprises 14 residues. Germline values: CDR1 SNHLY, CDR2 FYNNEI. The V and J ends lost 4 bases and 2 bases, in that order; junction bases with no gene match: 2. CDR3 region: CASSGGTGAYEQYF. The CDR3, as DNA: TGTGCCAGCAGTGGGGGGACAGGGGCCTACGAGCAGTACTTC.

The rearrangement links TRBV9 to TRBJ2-3; D is perhaps TRBD1 (6 bases). Germline assignment: CDR1 SGDLS and CDR2 YYNGEE. The CDR3 has 15 residues. Deletions cut 4 bases from V and 5 bases from J, with 17 bases between. The CDR3 loop reads CASSPQDSEQDTQYF. The CDR3 DNA follows: TGTGCCAGCAGCCCCCAGGACAGCGAACAAGATACGCAGTATTTT. Supplemented by reference TRBV9 and TRBJ2-3, the full variable domain reads DSGVTQTPKHLITATGQRVTLRCSPRSGDLSVYWYQQSLDQGLQFLIQYYNGEERAKGNILERFSAQQFPDLHSELNLSSLELGDSALYFCASSPQDSEQDTQYFGPGTRLTVL.

V usage is TRBV19 and J usage is TRBJ2-5, with D possibly TRBD1 on 6 matching bases. V was clipped by 5 bases and J by 5 bases, with 15 bases between them. Germline V gives CDR1 LNHDA, CDR2 SQIVND (reference sequence). The CDR3 totals 14 residues. CDR3 protein: CASSPGQPWETQYF. The CDR3 DNA is TGTGCCAGTAGTCCTGGACAGCCGTGGGAGACCCAGTACTTC.

This sequence joins TRBV5-1 and TRBJ2-5; D gene ambiguous. The length of the CDR3 is 14 residues. Between the trimmed V and J ends, which lost 0 bases and 4 bases, there was a span of 10 bases. Germline V CDR1 and CDR2: SGHRS, YFSETQ. The CDR3 sequence: CASSLELQRETQYF. CDR3 coding DNA: TGCGCCAGCAGCTTGGAGCTTCAGCGAGAGACCCAGTACTTC. Combining the CDR3 with reference TRBV5-1 and TRBJ2-5 gives the whole variable domain KAGVTQTPRYLIKTRGQQVTLSCSPISGHRSVSWYQQTPGQGLQFLFEYFSETQRNKGNFPGRFSGRQFSNSRSEMNVSTLELGDSALYLCASSLELQRETQYFGPGTRLLVL.

J is TRBJ2-2 and V is TRBV7-2; D gene unclear. Trimming took 4 bases from V and 4 from J, leaving 16 bases between them. This CDR3 comprises 16 residues. Germline V lookup: CDR1 SGHTA, CDR2 FQGNSA. Written as DNA, the CDR3 is TGTGCCAGCAGCTCACACTGGGGAAGAGGCACCGGGGAGCTGTTTTTT. Translation gives CASSSHWGRGTGELFF.

The V gene is TRBV7-2, the J gene TRBJ2-3; 12 bases are shared with TRBD2. The trim removed 6 bases at V and 3 bases at J, leaving 16 bases unmatched. This CDR3 contains 19 residues. Per germline, CDR1 SGHTA and CDR2 FQGNSA. The CDR3 DNA reads as TGTGCCAGCAGGCCTCTTCCGCGGCTAGCGGGAGGGCCAACAGATACGCAGTATTTT. Translation gives CASRPLPRLAGGPTDTQYF.

V usage is TRBV27 and J usage is TRBJ2-7; D unresolved. Trimming removed 0 bases at V and 2 bases at J, with 8 bases between. The CDR3 loop spans 14 amino acids. The germline CDR1 and CDR2 sequences are MNHEY and SMNVEV (reference sequence). In DNA form, the CDR3 reads TGTGCCAGCAGTTTATCGGGCAGAGCCTACGAGCAGTACTTC. This gives the protein CASSLSGRAYEQYF.

Points on this clone: Its ends do not fully match the called genes, so a read error is possible. The same CDR3 also results from other DNA sequences found in this sample. V and J are TRBV12-3 or TRBV12-4 and TRBJ1-1; weak D call: TRBD1 (6 bases). This CDR3 has 13 residues. CDR3 sequence: CASSLGDNTEAFF. As DNA, the CDR3 is TGTGCCAGCAGTTTAGGGGACAACACTGAGGCTTTCTTT.

This chain links TRBV7-2 with TRBJ1-6, with a possible D match to TRBD1 (5 bases). Trimming removed 5 bases at V and 7 bases at J, with 15 bases between. The CDR3 has 15 amino acids. Germline CDR1 reads SGHTA; CDR2 reads FQGNSA. Here the CDR3 DNA reads TGTGCCAGCAGCCCCCAGGGTATGGTAAATTCACCCCTCCACTTT. This translates into CASSPQGMVNSPLHF.

The CDR3, as DNA: TGTGCCAGCAGCGTCCTCCCCGACAGCACCGGGGAGCTGTTTTTT. It translates to CASSVLPDSTGELFF. J is TRBJ2-2 and V is TRBV9, with a tentative D call TRBD1 (5 bases). V lost 2 bases, J lost 4 bases, and 12 bases lay in between. The CDR3 loop spans 15 amino acids. Germline V lookup: CDR1 SGDLS, CDR2 YYNGEE.